This entry lists 11 T cell receptor beta chains sequenced from one sample in a study of blood T cell repertoires in COVID-19. The assay was immunoSEQ multiplex PCR, and TCRdb's table has in-frame clones only and misses some. The repertoire holds 250,000 or so clones, with approximately 88% as singletons. The sample comprised PBMCs or T cells enriched from blood (not recorded which). All receptors come from a woman aged 40 to 49 who had been exposed to COVID-19.

The chain links TRBV6-1 to TRBJ1-5, with D perhaps TRBD1 (5 bases). CDR1 MNHNS and CDR2 SASEGT come from the germline V gene. The V end was cut by 1 base, the J end by 6 bases, with 13 bases between. The length of the CDR3 is 15 residues. The CDR3 loop reads CASSEGRPRGQPQHF. CDR3 nucleotides: TGTGCCAGCAGTGAAGGCCGGCCAAGGGGTCAGCCCCAGCATTTT.

J is TRBJ1-2 and V is TRBV12-3 or TRBV12-4; 7 bases are shared with TRBD1. The CDR3 runs 13 residues. The V segment lost 5 bases and the J segment 4 bases; nucleotides outside the gene matches: 4. CDR3 DNA: TGTGCCAGCAGTACAGGGGAGACCTATGGCTACACCTTC. Encoded protein: CASSTGETYGYTF.

This clone was seen a handful of times. This rearrangement joins TRBV6-4 to TRBJ1-1; D might be TRBD1 (6 bases). The CDR3 covers 14 residues. Germline V gene lookup returns CDR1 MRHNA and CDR2 SNTAGT. The V end lost 3 bases, the J end lost 1 base, and 9 bases lay between the germline ends. The CDR3 DNA sequence: TGTGCCAGCAGTGAGGGGGCGCAGAACACTGAAGCTTTCTTT. This translates into CASSEGAQNTEAFF.

The chain links TRBV5-6 to TRBJ2-1; D is possibly TRBD2 (6 bases). The CDR3 loop spans 14 amino acids. Trimming removed 0 bases from V and 8 bases from J, with 12 bases in between. From germline, CDR1 is SGHDT and CDR2 YYEEEE. The CDR3: CASSLGGTGDEQFF. The CDR3 region has the DNA TGTGCCAGCAGCTTGGGAGGGACTGGGGATGAGCAGTTCTTC.

The J gene is TRBJ2-7, the V gene TRBV28, with 12 nucleotides matching TRBD1. The trim removed 4 bases at V and 4 bases at J, leaving 5 bases unmatched. The CDR3 has 15 amino acids. Germline V CDR1 and CDR2: MDHEN, SYDVKM. The CDR3 reads CASSSPGQGAYEQYF. The CDR3 DNA sequence: TGTGCCAGCAGTTCCCCGGGACAGGGGGCTTACGAGCAGTACTTC.

V usage is TRBV24-1 and J usage is TRBJ1-2; 9 bases fit TRBD1. The germline V gene has CDR1 KGHDR and CDR2 SFDVKD. The CDR3 is made up of 15 amino acids. The junction had 3 bases not matched to a gene; V was cut back by 4 bases and J by 1 base. CDR3 DNA: TGTGCCACCAGTGACGACAGGGGGGATAACTATGGCTACACCTTC. Amino acid sequence: CATSDDRGDNYGYTF.

In the case of this clone: Compared with germline, one end of the junction differs, possibly owing to a read error. The chain carries TRBV5-1 and TRBJ1-1; weak D call: TRBD1 (5 bases). The CDR3 is 15 amino acids. The V gene's germline CDR1 is SGHRS and CDR2 YFSETQ. The CDR3 sequence: CASSTAGGEGTEAFF. CDR3 nucleotides: TGTGCCAGCAGCACCGCGGGGGGTGAGGGCACTGAAGCTTTCTTT. Together with reference TRBV5-1 and TRBJ1-1, the CDR3 gives the full variable domain: KAGVTQTPRYLIKTRGQQVTLSCSPISGHRSVSWYQQTPGQGLQFLFEYFSETQRNKGNFPGRFSGRQFSNSRSEMNVSTLELGDSALYLCASSTAGGEGTEAFFGQGTRLTVV.

This clone showed up just once. The chain links TRBV5-4 to TRBJ2-7, with D possibly matching TRBD1 (6 bases). V lost 2 bases and J 3 bases, leaving 15 bases between the germline ends. Germline values: CDR1 SGHNT, CDR2 YYREEE (reference sequence). The CDR3 spans 15 residues. DNA of the CDR3: TGTGCCAGCAGCTTTACCGGGACAAATTTCTACGAGCAGTACTTC. Protein sequence: CASSFTGTNFYEQYF.

The chain couples TRBV19 to TRBJ2-7, with TRBD1 as a possible D gene (6 bases). CDR1 and CDR2 (germline): LNHDA, SQIVND (reference sequence). V was pared by 5 bases and J by 3 bases, with 17 bases between. This CDR3 comprises 15 residues. The CDR3 DNA is TGTGCCAGTAGTGAACCCAGGGGTTCAATCTACGAGCAGTACTTC. This gives the protein CASSEPRGSIYEQYF.

The J gene is TRBJ2-7, the V gene TRBV28, with 10 bases lining up with TRBD1. CDR3 size: 14 residues. Germline lookup yields CDR1 MDHEN and CDR2 SYDVKM. V shed 4 bases, J shed 8 bases, and the junction held 8 bases outside the gene matches. The CDR3 loop reads CASSSGTGVIQQYF. The CDR3 bases are TGTGCCAGCAGTTCCGGGACAGGGGTGATTCAGCAGTACTTC.

The chain has TRBV29-1 and TRBJ2-5; D unresolved. This CDR3 has 13 residues. CDR1 SQVTM and CDR2 ANQGSEA come from the germline V gene. V dropped 4 bases and J dropped 3 bases, with 12 bases sitting between them. In DNA form, the CDR3 reads TGCAGCGTTGCTCCTCAACAGAAAGAGACCCAGTACTTC. Protein product: CSVAPQQKETQYF.